Below, 18 T cell receptor beta chains from the same sample are listed, as sequenced in a study of T cells after yellow fever vaccination (dated by TCRdb to about 2019). Libraries were made using 5' RACE. TCRdb records Illumina HiSeq 2500 as the sequencer. The public reads were reanalyzed by TCRdb: fastp trimming at Q25, MiXCR alignment, in-frame beta chains only. Rows with one shared CDR3 protein collapse into an entry with the most common genes and DNA. In this sample the table shows just under 600,000 distinct CDR3 sequences, approximately 13% of which occur a single time. The top ten clones comprise roughly an eighth of the sample. The meaning of the sample's treatment or condition label: live attenuated yellow fever vaccine strain. This specimen consisted of PBMCs, obtained on the day of the yellow fever booster vaccination. All receptors derive from a man in his thirties or forties who received the YFV17D yellow fever vaccine.

This clonotype was found a few times. V and J are TRBV28 and TRBJ2-2; D perhaps matches TRBD2 (5 bases). CDR1 and CDR2 from the germline V gene are MDHEN and SYDVKM. There are 14 residues in the CDR3. Trimming cost V 6 bases and J 2 bases, with 10 bases left between them. For the CDR3, the DNA is TGTGCCAGCAGCCTCGGGATTAACACCGGGGAGCTGTTTTTT. It encodes CASSLGINTGELFF.

The genes are TRBV11-2 and TRBJ2-3; D call uncertain. The CDR3 spans 15 residues. Germline lookup yields CDR1 SGHAT and CDR2 FQNNGV. The V end was cut by 1 base, the J end by 1 base, with 9 bases between. The CDR3 is CASSLVAQGTDTQYF. CDR3 bases: TGTGCCAGCAGCTTAGTTGCCCAGGGCACAGATACGCAGTATTTT.

The chain couples TRBV5-1 to TRBJ2-1, with 9 bases identical to TRBD2. The CDR3 is 17 amino acids. The J segment lost 3 bases and the V segment lost 4 bases, leaving 11 bases of the junction unmatched. Germline CDR1 reads SGHRS; CDR2 reads YFSETQ. The chain's CDR3 is CASSPAGTSRSYNEQFF. DNA for the CDR3: TGCGCCAGCAGCCCCGCTGGGACTAGCAGAAGCTACAATGAGCAGTTCTTC.

The rearrangement links TRBV3-1 to TRBJ2-4; weak D call: TRBD2 (5 bases). The V gene lost 1 base and the J gene lost 0 bases, with 13 bases spanning the gap. The length of the CDR3 is 17 residues. The germline CDR1 and CDR2 sequences are LGHDT and YNNKEL (reference sequence). The CDR3 spells CASSQGEITLAKNIQYF. Here the CDR3 DNA reads TGTGCCAGCAGCCAAGGGGAGATAACCTTAGCCAAAAACATTCAGTACTTC.

This clonotype was counted a few times. V gene TRBV11-2 combines with J gene TRBJ2-3; TRBD1 is a possible D gene (5 bases). V lost 1 base to trimming and J lost 5 bases, with 13 bases between them. The CDR3 is 15 residues long. Germline V gene lookup returns CDR1 SGHAT and CDR2 FQNNGV. In DNA form, the CDR3 reads TGTGCCAGCAGCTTAGTCCCAGGGTTGATAGATACGCAGTATTTT. Protein product: CASSLVPGLIDTQYF.

The chain employs TRBV10-1 and TRBJ2-3, with 10 positions matching TRBD2. CDR3 size: 19 residues. Germline V gives CDR1 WNHNN, CDR2 SYGVQD (reference sequence). Trimming cost V 7 bases and J 4 bases; bases outside gene matches: 20. DNA of the CDR3: TGCGCCAGCAATCCGTTGCTAGCGGGAGTTCCTTATGTAGCAGATACGCAGTATTTT. Translation: CASNPLLAGVPYVADTQYF.

The chain employs TRBV30 and TRBJ1-1; the D gene is possibly TRBD1 (6 bases). From germline, CDR1 is GTSNPN and CDR2 SVGIG (reference sequence). The CDR3 runs to 12 residues. Trimming cost V 5 bases and J 7 bases, with 14 bases left between them. The CDR3 here is CAWGGDLFEAFF. CDR3 nucleotides: TGTGCCTGGGGGGGCGATCTTTTTGAAGCTTTCTTT.

The chain uses TRBV5-1 and TRBJ2-1; 9 nucleotides match TRBD1. CDR3 length equals 16 residues. The trim removed 1 base at V and 8 bases at J, leaving 10 bases unmatched. Looked up from germline, CDR1 is SGHRS and CDR2 is YFSETQ. The CDR3 is CASSLPVGTGQDEQFF. The CDR3 coding sequence is TGCGCCAGCAGCTTGCCGGTCGGGACAGGGCAGGATGAGCAGTTCTTC.

This clonotype was seen more than once but under ten times. The gene calls are TRBV25-1 and TRBJ1-2; D may be TRBD1 (6 bases). The CDR3 length is 11 residues. Germline V gives CDR1 MGHDK, CDR2 SYGVNS. With 8 bases removed from V and 8 bases from J, the gap between germline ends came to 12 bases. CDR3 amino acids: CASLPTGGYTF. For the CDR3, the DNA is TGTGCCAGCTTACCGACAGGCGGCTACACCTTC.

The gene calls are TRBV5-1 and TRBJ2-6; no definite D call. V shed 0 bases and J shed 1 base, with 8 bases lying between them. The CDR3 is made up of 16 amino acids. Germline-derived CDR1 and CDR2 are SGHRS and YFSETQ. CDR3 in DNA: TGCGCCAGCAGCTTGGTGGTGGGTTCTGGGGCCAACGTCCTGACTTTC. Protein sequence: CASSLVVGSGANVLTF.

A few counts support this clonotype. The chain links TRBV20-1 to TRBJ1-4; D ambiguous. The V gene's germline CDR1 is DFQATT and CDR2 SNEGSKA (reference sequence). The V end lost 5 bases, the J end lost 6 bases, and 7 bases lay between the germline ends. The CDR3 extends over 11 amino acids. The CDR3 reads CSADGDEKLFF. In DNA, the CDR3 is TGCAGTGCTGACGGGGATGAAAAACTGTTTTTT.

The chain carries TRBV27 and TRBJ2-7; D gene unclear. Germline V lookup: CDR1 MNHEY, CDR2 SMNVEV (reference sequence). The CDR3 covers 14 residues. Trimming removed 4 bases from V and 3 bases from J, with 13 bases in between. The CDR3 DNA reads as TGTGCCAGCAGTTCGGCGGCGACCCTCTACGAGCAGTACTTC. Translated, it gives CASSSAATLYEQYF.

The chain couples TRBV18 to TRBJ2-7; perhaps TRBD2 as D (6 bases). CDR1 is KGHSH, CDR2 LQKENI, per germline. The CDR3 has 14 residues. V shed 0 bases and J shed 3 bases, with 9 bases lying between them. The CDR3 sequence: CASSPPGLYYEQYF. The CDR3 DNA reads as TGTGCCAGCTCACCACCGGGACTCTACTACGAGCAGTACTTC.

This clonotype has only a few counts. The genes are TRBV12-5 and TRBJ2-3, with D possibly being TRBD1 or TRBD2 (6 bases each). V shed 0 bases and J shed 4 bases, with 11 bases lying between them. The germline gives CDR1 LGHNT, CDR2 FRNRAP. The length of the CDR3 is 15 residues. CDR3: CASGLVLGGPDTQYF. For the CDR3, the DNA is TGTGCTAGTGGTTTGGTACTCGGGGGCCCAGATACGCAGTATTTT.

V is TRBV3-1 and J is TRBJ2-2, with D perhaps matching TRBD2 (5 bases). Trimming removed 4 bases from V and 0 bases from J, with 6 bases in between. CDR1 is LGHDT, CDR2 YNNKEL, per germline (reference sequence). The CDR3 consists of 14 residues. The CDR3 loop reads CASSRGSNTGELFF. CDR3 sequence (DNA): TGTGCCAGCAGCCGCGGGTCGAACACCGGGGAGCTGTTTTTT.

This clonotype was seen ten or more times. V and J are TRBV7-8 and TRBJ1-2; 8 bases align to TRBD1. V lost 5 bases to trimming and J lost 8 bases; unmatched junction nucleotides: 7. CDR1 is SGHVS, CDR2 FQNEAQ, per germline. CDR3 length: 13 amino acids. The CDR3 spells CASSPLTGAGYTF. In DNA form, the CDR3 reads TGTGCCAGCAGCCCCTTGACAGGGGCCGGCTACACCTTC.

The V call is TRBV5-1, the J call TRBJ2-7; 7 bases match TRBD2. V dropped 7 bases and J dropped 2; count of bases not matched to a gene: 9. CDR3 length: 14 amino acids. Germline V gives CDR1 SGHRS, CDR2 YFSETQ. CDR3 in DNA: TGCGCCAGCGGCCCCCACGCGGGAGCCTACGAGCAGTACTTC. Protein product: CASGPHAGAYEQYF.

This clonotype has just a few counts. The chain employs TRBV28 and TRBJ1-5; the match to TRBD1 covers 7 bases. CDR1 and CDR2 from the germline V gene are MDHEN and SYDVKM. The CDR3 is 14 residues long. J gave up 5 bases and V 7 bases, and 8 bases lay outside the gene matches. In DNA form, the CDR3 reads TGTGCCAGCACTAATACAGGGGTTTATCAGCCCCAGCATTTT. Protein product: CASTNTGVYQPQHF.